The text below deals with one T cell receptor (beta chain). Its target is not known. The data originate from a study of regulatory T cells in long-lasting Graves disease. Whole-study results and caveats: Clonotypes that were public and shared totalled a few thousand in persistent patients versus 750 to 1,000 in new patients.

As to time point: newly diagnosed GD, antithyroid drugs for less than 3 months. Preparation of the TCR library used RNA extracted from PBMCs. The CDR3 extends over 14 amino acids. Trimming shortened V by 5 bases and J by 0 bases, and 13 bases separated the two germline ends. Per the germline V gene, CDR1 is SQVTM and CDR2 is ANQGSEA. CDR3 regions were amplified by Arm-PCR using iRepertoire HTBI primers to build TCR beta libraries. From the multiplex PCR reads, TCRdb called clonotypes with MiXCR, one entry per CDR3 protein. The sample holds about 470,000 distinct CDR3 sequences, around 16% seen once. These sequences were also reported in another study, on T cells in Graves' hyperthyroidism and ophthalmopathy. From that paper: With the HTBI primer set, the TCR CDR3 went through a first round of RT-PCR.

The chain is built from TRBV29-1 and TRBJ1-2; D is undetermined. This specimen consisted of peripheral blood mononuclear cells (PBMCs), obtained at new diagnosis, from a patient treated with antithyroid drugs. The sequence was obtained from a middle-aged man with Graves disease. The CDR3 region is CSVLDDATNYGYTF. The DNA for the CDR3 is TGCAGCGTTTTAGACGACGCGACTAACTATGGCTACACCTTC.